These 3 T cell receptor beta chains came from one sample sequenced in a study of shared clonotypes between healthy human individuals. Measured with immunoSEQ multiplex PCR; TCRdb has only the in-frame clones, and not every one. The data contain roughly 500,000 clones, approximately 95% of them singletons. Sequenced: naive CD4+ T cells sorted from blood. Subset given: CD45RA+ positively selected. The receptors stem from a woman aged 30 to 39 in good health.

The V gene is TRBV7-2, the J gene TRBJ2-7; 8 bases fit TRBD2. With 3 bases clipped from V and 7 bases from J, the junction kept 20 bases outside the gene matches. Germline V gives CDR1 SGHTA, CDR2 FQGNSA. This CDR3 spans 18 amino acids. The CDR3, as DNA: TGTGCCAGCAGCTTGGGCCCTCTGGTGAGCGGGAGTGATCTGGAGCAGTACTTC. Encoded protein: CASSLGPLVSGSDLEQYF. The full variable domain, rest sourced from reference TRBV7-2 and TRBJ2-7, is GAGVSQSPSNKVTEKGKDVELRCDPISGHTALYWYRQSLGQGLEFLIYFQGNSAPDKSGLPSDRFSAERTGGSVSTLTIQRTQQEDSAVYLCASSLGPLVSGSDLEQYFGPGTRLTVT.

The V and J genes are TRBV10-3 and TRBJ1-4; D ambiguous. Trimming took off 2 bases at V and 5 bases at J, with 9 bases between the two ends. CDR3 size: 14 residues. Germline assignment: CDR1 ENHRY and CDR2 SYGVKD. CDR3 region: CAISEREINEKLFF. The CDR3 DNA follows: TGTGCCATCAGTGAGAGGGAGATAAATGAAAAACTGTTTTTT.

The J gene is TRBJ2-1, the V gene TRBV6-6; possibly TRBD1 or TRBD2 for D (5 bases each). This CDR3 contains 13 residues. Trimming stripped 6 bases from V and 7 bases from J, with 13 bases between. Germline loops: CDR1 MNHNY, CDR2 SVGAGI (reference sequence). The CDR3 region is CASSPRGVNEQFF. CDR3 nucleotides: TGTGCCAGCAGCCCCCGAGGGGTAAATGAGCAGTTCTTC.